These 30 T cell receptor beta chains share one sample of origin, sequenced in a study of T cells in Graves' hyperthyroidism and ophthalmopathy. TCR beta CDR3 regions were amplified from RNA transcripts. The HTBI set primed first-round TCR CDR3 RT-PCR. TCRdb itself ran the multiplex PCR reads through MiXCR, one entry per CDR3 protein. The table includes 45,000 to 75,000 distinct CDR3 sequences, about 49% detected once. Material for sequencing was blood. The receptors shown here come from a woman aged 25 to 39 with Graves' ophthalmopathy.

This chain joins TRBV2 and TRBJ2-7; 7 nucleotides line up with TRBD1. Per germline, CDR1 SNHLY and CDR2 FYNNEI. The CDR3 covers 14 residues. V shed 1 base, J shed 0 bases, and the junction held 0 bases outside the gene matches. The CDR3 is CASSEGDSSYEQYF. The CDR3 nucleotides are TGTGCCAGCAGTGAAGGGGACAGCTCCTACGAGCAGTACTTC.

The chain couples TRBV7-2 to TRBJ1-1; 9 nucleotides line up with TRBD1. Trimming took 6 bases from V and 0 from J; bases not matched to a gene: 5. The CDR3 is 15 residues long. CDR1 is SGHTA and CDR2 is FQGNSA in the germline V gene. CDR3 nucleotides: TGTGCCAGCAGTTCCGGGACAGGGATGAACACTGAAGCTTTCTTT. This encodes CASSSGTGMNTEAFF.

Details on this clonotype: One end of the junction varies from germline; a read error may be responsible. The chain carries TRBV9 and TRBJ2-7, with TRBD1 matching 8 bases. Looked up from germline, CDR1 is SGDLS and CDR2 is YYNGEE. CDR3 length: 14 amino acids. CDR3 residues: CASSLGQGAGELYF. The CDR3, as DNA: TGTGCCAGCAGCCTAGGACAGGGCGCCGGGGAGCTGTACTTC.

This clonotype has ten or more counts. The gene calls are TRBV7-7 and TRBJ2-1; D gene ambiguous. Germline CDR1 reads SSHAT; CDR2 reads FNYEAQ (reference sequence). The CDR3 runs to 16 residues. The V end lost 5 bases, the J end lost 0 bases, and 14 bases lay between the germline ends. CDR3 sequence (DNA): TGTGCCAGCAGCCTACTTGCGTTGAGCTCCTACAATGAGCAGTTCTTC. Amino acids: CASSLLALSSYNEQFF.

At least ten counts were recorded for this clonotype. V gene TRBV12-3 or TRBV12-4 combines with J gene TRBJ2-5; D is uncertain. Trimming cost V 6 bases and J 2 bases, with 10 bases left between them. This CDR3 spans 13 amino acids. CDR3 in amino acids: CASSAVNQETQYF. For the CDR3, the DNA is TGTGCCAGCAGCGCCGTCAATCAAGAGACCCAGTACTTC.

Worth noting for this clonotype: This may come from a read error, since a much larger clone is one base off. The chain combines TRBV28 with TRBJ2-7, with a weak D call TRBD2 (7 bases). This CDR3 is 14 amino acids long. CDR1 MDHEN and CDR2 SYDVKM come from the germline V gene. DNA of the CDR3: TGTACCAGCAGCCACAGGGAGGGTGGGGGGGAGCAGTACTTC. This translates into CTSSHREGGGEQYF.

V gene TRBV11-2 combines with J gene TRBJ2-7; D might be TRBD2 (6 bases). CDR1 and CDR2 (germline): SGHAT, FQNNGV. V was cut by 11 bases and J by 3 bases, with 23 bases left in between. The CDR3 runs 15 residues. As DNA, the CDR3 is TGTGCCTGCGGCTTAGTGGCTAACGGGAGCTACGAGCAGTACTTC. It specifies CACGLVANGSYEQYF. Using reference TRBV11-2 and TRBJ2-7 for the parts outside the CDR3, the full variable domain is EAGVAQSPRYKIIEKRQSVAFWCNPISGHATLYWYQQILGQGPKLLIQFQNNGVVDDSQLPKDRFSAERLKGVDSTLKIQPAKLEDSAVYLCACGLVANGSYEQYFGPGTRLTVT.

CDR3: CASSYPDTFDQPQYF. The DNA of the CDR3 is TGTGCCAGCAGTTACCCAGACACATTTGATCAGCCCCAGTACTTC. The chain is built from TRBV6-6 and TRBJ2-5; D unclear. Germline values: CDR1 MNHNY, CDR2 SVGAGI (reference sequence). V lost 2 bases to trimming and J lost 9 bases, with 19 bases between them. The CDR3 contains 15 residues.

This clonotype was seen repeatedly, ten times or more. The chain links TRBV10-3 to TRBJ2-1; 7 nucleotides align to TRBD2. The trim removed 11 bases at V and 0 bases at J, leaving 10 bases unmatched. The length of the CDR3 is 15 residues. Germline CDR1 and CDR2: ENHRY and SYGVKD. CDR3 sequence reads: CASGPPGGSYNEQFF. CDR3 coding DNA: TGTGCCTCCGGCCCCCCGGGAGGCTCCTACAATGAGCAGTTCTTC.

This clonotype was seen repeatedly, ten times or more. The J gene is TRBJ2-7, the V gene TRBV5-1, with D perhaps TRBD1 (6 bases). This CDR3 has 15 residues. Germline V CDR1 and CDR2: SGHRS, YFSETQ. Trimming took off 2 bases at V and 2 bases at J, with 14 bases between the two ends. CDR3 protein: CASSFPGEPTYEQYF. The CDR3 coding sequence is TGCGCCAGCAGCTTCCCAGGGGAGCCAACCTACGAGCAGTACTTC.

This clonotype was observed many times. The chain carries TRBV27 and TRBJ1-4; D is uncertain. Germline CDR1 reads MNHEY; CDR2 reads SMNVEV (reference sequence). The CDR3 sequence is 12 residues long. V gave up 2 bases and J gave up 6 bases, with 4 bases separating them. DNA of the CDR3: TGTGCCAGCAGTTTAAGCTATGAAAAACTGTTTTTT. Translating gives CASSLSYEKLFF.

In this sample, this clonotype turned up once. The rearrangement links TRBV2 to TRBJ2-1; 12 bases line up with TRBD2. Germline CDR1 reads SNHLY; CDR2 reads FYNNEI. The CDR3 consists of 15 residues. V lost 1 base, J lost 8 bases, and 3 bases stayed unmatched. For the CDR3, the DNA is TGTGCCAGCAGTGAAGGGCTAGCGGGAGGGTATGAGCAGTTCTTC. Translated, it gives CASSEGLAGGYEQFF.

Comments on this clonotype: Since no conserved phenylalanine or tryptophan closes the CDR3, a read error is the likely cause. It is unclear where the CDR3 begins or ends on the DNA, so no DNA is shown, and the CDR3 is as TCRdb lists it. The chain is built from TRBV20-1 and TRBJ2-1. Germline values: CDR1 DFQATT, CDR2 SNEGSKA (reference sequence). Inclusive of both ends, the CDR3 amounts to 11 amino acids. The CDR3 loop reads CSAREELTSFS.

Turning to this clonotype: One end of the junction fails to match germline, which may point to a read error. The chain uses TRBV20-1 and TRBJ2-7; TRBD1 matches at 8 bases. CDR3 length equals 15 residues. CDR1 is DFQATT and CDR2 is SNEGSKA in the germline V gene (reference sequence). The CDR3 loop reads CSARARDRNTGELYF. The CDR3 nucleotides read TGCAGTGCTAGAGCCCGGGACAGGAACACCGGGGAGCTGTACTTC.

This clonotype was seen repeatedly, ten times or more. The J gene is TRBJ1-1, the V gene TRBV6-5; no definite D call. The V and J ends lost 8 bases and 4 bases respectively, with 14 bases between them. CDR1 is MNHEY, CDR2 SVGAGI, per germline. The CDR3 is made up of 13 amino acids. The chain's CDR3 is CASLFTGSTEAFF. In DNA form, the CDR3 reads TGTGCCAGCCTATTTACCGGTAGCACTGAAGCTTTCTTT.

This chain uses TRBV2 with TRBJ2-3; 10 nucleotides agree with TRBD2. Trimming took 1 base from V and 4 from J; bases not matched to a gene: 5. The germline V gene encodes CDR1 SNHLY and CDR2 FYNNEI. The CDR3 is 16 amino acids. In nucleotides, the CDR3 is TGTGCCAGCAGTGAAGTGCCTAGCGGGAGTGCAGATACGCAGTATTTT. Translated: CASSEVPSGSADTQYF.

Of note for this clonotype: A much larger clone differs by one base, so this may be a read error. The conserved final phenylalanine or tryptophan is absent from the CDR3, which likely points to a read error. The chain is built from TRBV30 and TRBJ1-5; tentative D call: TRBD1 (5 bases). V shed 2 bases and J shed 3 bases, with 8 bases lying between them. CDR3 length: 13 amino acids. CDR1 and CDR2 from the germline V gene are GTSNPN and SVGIG (reference sequence). The CDR3 loop reads CAWSSGNNQPQHL. The CDR3 DNA is TGTGCCTGGAGTTCAGGGAACAATCAGCCCCAGCATCTT.

The V gene is TRBV3-1, the J gene TRBJ2-3, with 7 bases matching TRBD1. The DNA end favors TRBJ1-5, so the J call may be wrong. The CDR3 consists of 14 residues. CDR1 is LGHDT, CDR2 YNNKEL, per germline (reference sequence). The CDR3 here is CASSQVGGADTQHF. The CDR3 DNA is TGTGCCAGCAGCCAAGTAGGGGGCGCAGATACGCAGCATTTT.

This clonotype was observed a few times. An end of the junction differs from the germline gene, which may be a read error. V gene TRBV6-1 combines with J gene TRBJ2-1, with a weak D call TRBD2 (6 bases). The germline V gene encodes CDR1 MNHNS and CDR2 SASEGT. This CDR3 spans 16 amino acids. The CDR3 region has the DNA TGTGCCGGCAGTGAAGAGCACCGACTAGGCTACAATGAGCAGTTCTTC. This codes for CAGSEEHRLGYNEQFF.

This clonotype was observed many times. The chain combines TRBV3-1 with TRBJ1-1; D is perhaps TRBD1 (6 bases). Trimming took 5 bases from V and 0 from J, leaving 10 bases between them. The CDR3 consists of 14 residues. Germline assignment: CDR1 LGHDT and CDR2 YNNKEL (reference sequence). This CDR3 is CASSINRVNTEAFF. DNA of the CDR3: TGTGCCAGCAGCATAAACAGGGTGAACACTGAAGCTTTCTTT.

This clonotype was found many times. V is TRBV5-5 and J is TRBJ2-7; D gene ambiguous. The V gene's germline CDR1 is SGHKS and CDR2 YYEKEE (reference sequence). The CDR3 has 8 residues. Trimming stripped 9 bases from V and 4 bases from J, with 2 bases between. CDR3 in amino acids: CATYEQYF. DNA of the CDR3: TGTGCCACATACGAGCAGTACTTC. Looking up the rest from reference TRBV5-5 and TRBJ2-7 gives the full variable domain: DAGVTQSPTHLIKTRGQQVTLRCSPISGHKSVSWYQQVLGQGPQFIFQYYEKEERGRGNFPDRFSARQFPNYSSELNVNALLLGDSALYLCATYEQYFGPGTRLTVT.

This clonotype was picked up many times. The rearrangement uses TRBV6-6 and TRBJ1-2; 12 bases align to TRBD1. Germline V gene data show CDR1 as MNHNY and CDR2 as SVGAGI (reference sequence). V dropped 6 bases and J dropped 3; count of bases not matched to a gene: 11. The CDR3 runs 17 residues. The CDR3: CASRTRDRGPKDYGYTF. CDR3 DNA: TGTGCCAGCAGGACCCGGGACAGGGGGCCTAAGGACTATGGCTACACCTTC.

This chain joins TRBV7-9 and TRBJ2-5; D call uncertain. V dropped 3 bases and J dropped 9 bases, with 20 bases sitting between them. Germline values: CDR1 SEHNR, CDR2 FQNEAQ (reference sequence). The CDR3 extends over 15 amino acids. This chain's CDR3 is CASSFDWAGDQPQYF. In nucleotides, the CDR3 is TGTGCCAGCAGCTTTGATTGGGCAGGAGATCAGCCCCAGTACTTC.

As for this clonotype: A read error may produce the germline difference seen at one junction end. The chain is built from TRBV5-1 and TRBJ2-7; 7 nucleotides agree with TRBD1. The CDR3 has 11 residues. CDR1 is SGHRS and CDR2 is YFSETQ in the germline V gene. The CDR3 sequence is CASSIDREEYF. The CDR3 nucleotides are TGTGCCAGCAGCATAGACAGGGAAGAGTACTTC.

Turning to this clonotype: At one of its ends the junction is not consistent with the germline gene, which may arise from a read error. The chain recombines TRBV20-1 with TRBJ1-4; 8 nucleotides agree with TRBD1. The CDR3 contains 14 residues. Germline-derived CDR1 and CDR2 are DFQATT and SNEGSKA (reference sequence). CDR3 in DNA: TGCAGTGCTAGGGGGGCAGGGGGCGATGAAAAGCTGTTTTTT. This translates into CSARGAGGDEKLFF.

This clonotype was found many times. CDR3 region: CASSLKAQTTRNTQYF. The CDR3 coding sequence is TGTGCCAGCAGCTTAAAAGCCCAGACCACCCGGAATACGCAGTATTTT. This chain joins TRBV7-8 and TRBJ2-3; D not resolved. V lost 2 bases, J lost 7 bases, and 19 bases lay in between. Germline V lookup: CDR1 SGHVS, CDR2 FQNEAQ. The CDR3 totals 16 residues.

This clonotype was seen ten or more times. The J gene is TRBJ1-4, the V gene TRBV27; maybe TRBD1 (5 bases). Germline V gene data show CDR1 as MNHEY and CDR2 as SMNVEV (reference sequence). With 4 bases removed from V and 7 bases from J, the gap between germline ends came to 13 bases. The CDR3 totals 14 residues. This CDR3 reads CASSSRQGGEKLFF. The CDR3 DNA reads as TGTGCCAGCAGTTCCCGCCAGGGTGGTGAAAAACTGTTTTTT.

The chain recombines TRBV7-3 with TRBJ2-7; the D gene could be TRBD1 or TRBD2 (5 bases each). Germline V gene sequence: CDR1 SGHTA, CDR2 FQGTGA. Between the trimmed V and J ends, which lost 6 bases and 7 bases, there was a span of 22 bases. The CDR3 is 15 residues long. The CDR3 DNA reads as TGTGCCAGCAGATCCCTCCGGGACCCCTCGGGGGAGCAGTACTTC. It yields the protein CASRSLRDPSGEQYF.

The chain is built from TRBV11-3 and TRBJ1-2; D gene ambiguous. This CDR3 spans 13 amino acids. V was shortened by 0 bases and J by 12 bases, with 14 bases between the two germline ends. Germline V CDR1 and CDR2: SGHNT, YENEEA. The CDR3 spells CASSLDGNSGNTF. In DNA form, the CDR3 reads TGTGCCAGCAGCTTAGACGGGAACTCTGGAAACACCTTC.

This clonotype has only one observation. This chain uses TRBV20-1 with TRBJ1-1, with 7 positions matching TRBD1. The CDR3 loop spans 14 amino acids. Germline values: CDR1 DFQATT, CDR2 SNEGSKA (reference sequence). J gave up 3 bases and V 2 bases, and 6 bases lay outside the gene matches. The CDR3: CSARTPQGDTEAFF. In nucleotides, the CDR3 is TGCAGTGCTAGAACTCCGCAGGGGGACACTGAAGCTTTCTTT.